Listed here are 14 T cell receptor beta chains from one sample, sequenced in a study of blood T cell repertoires in COVID-19. Assay: immunoSEQ multiplex PCR; the TCRdb copy retains only in-frame clones and omits some. Of roughly 230,000 clones in the sample, around 90% were seen once. The sequenced sample was peripheral blood. The source of these receptors is a human donor in a cohort sampled during active COVID-19.

DNA for the CDR3: TGTGCCATCAGTGAGTCGGTCGGGACTAGCGCGGACAATGAGCAGTTCTTC. Translating it yields CAISESVGTSADNEQFF. The rearrangement links TRBV10-3 to TRBJ2-1; 10 nucleotides agree with TRBD2. This CDR3 contains 17 residues. V lost 0 bases, J lost 5 bases, and 7 bases stayed unmatched. In germline, CDR1 is ENHRY, CDR2 SYGVKD.

The V gene is TRBV6-4, the J gene TRBJ2-3; D remains ambiguous. V was trimmed by 7 bases and J by 0 bases, leaving 11 bases between them. Per the germline V gene, CDR1 is MRHNA and CDR2 is SNTAGT. This CDR3 has 14 amino acids. The CDR3 reads CASKLEYSTDTQYF. The CDR3 DNA sequence: TGTGCCAGCAAATTAGAATATAGCACAGATACGCAGTATTTT.

This rearrangement joins TRBV7-9 to TRBJ1-1; no clear D. The CDR3 totals 13 residues. V was shortened by 2 bases and J by 8 bases, with 12 bases between the two germline ends. The germline gives CDR1 SEHNR, CDR2 FQNEAQ (reference sequence). CDR3: CASSLPVRVEAFF. The CDR3 DNA follows: TGTGCCAGCAGCTTACCAGTACGGGTCGAAGCTTTCTTT.

The rearrangement joins TRBV13 to TRBJ1-1, with D possibly matching TRBD1 (6 bases). Per the germline V gene, CDR1 is PRHDT and CDR2 is FYEKMQ (reference sequence). The CDR3 consists of 12 residues. V was cut by 5 bases and J by 5 bases, with 9 bases left in between. The CDR3 sequence is CASSAQGTEAFF. CDR3 bases: TGTGCCAGCAGCGCGCAGGGGACTGAAGCTTTCTTT. The whole variable domain, filled in from reference TRBV13 and TRBJ1-1, reads AAGVIQSPRHLIKEKRETATLKCYPIPRHDTVYWYQQGPGQDPQFLISFYEKMQSDKGSIPDRFSAQQFSDYHSELNMSSLELGDSALYFCASSAQGTEAFFGQGTRLTVV.

Only a few counts were recorded for this clone. The chain is built from TRBV5-1 and TRBJ2-7; D gene unclear. Trimming shortened V by 3 bases and J by 2 bases, and 9 bases separated the two germline ends. The germline gives CDR1 SGHRS, CDR2 YFSETQ. The CDR3 spans 13 residues. Here the CDR3 reads CASSSGPPYEQYF. CDR3 in DNA: TGCGCCAGCAGCTCCGGTCCCCCCTACGAGCAGTACTTC.

V and J are TRBV11-1 and TRBJ2-7; no reliable D call. The V gene's germline CDR1 is SGHAT and CDR2 FQDESV (reference sequence). Trimming cost V 5 bases and J 2 bases, with 4 bases left between them. The CDR3 covers 11 residues. CDR3 sequence (DNA): TGTGCCAGCAGCCGGGCCTACGAGCAGTACTTC. Translation: CASSRAYEQYF.

This clone occurred once. The chain employs TRBV15 and TRBJ1-2, with D perhaps TRBD1 (5 bases). The CDR3 consists of 14 residues. The V end lost 3 bases, the J end lost 6 bases, and 14 bases lay between the germline ends. CDR1 is LNHNV and CDR2 is YYDKDF in the germline V gene (reference sequence). The CDR3 loop is CATSSLREVNGYTF. For the CDR3, the DNA is TGTGCCACCAGCAGCCTCAGGGAGGTGAATGGCTACACCTTC. The whole variable domain, remainder taken from reference TRBV15 and TRBJ1-2, is DAMVIQNPRYQVTQFGKPVTLSCSQTLNHNVMYWYQQKSSQAPKLLFHYYDKDFNNEADTPDNFQSRRPNTSFCFLDIRSPGLGDTAMYLCATSSLREVNGYTFGSGTRLTVV.

The chain carries TRBV3-1 (or the pseudogene TRBV3-2) and TRBJ1-2; D remains unclear. The CDR3 is made up of 13 amino acids. Germline CDR1 LGHDT, CDR2 YNNKEL (reference sequence). V was cut by 2 bases and J by 7 bases, with 11 bases left in between. For the CDR3, the DNA is TGTGCCAGCAGCCAACTGGTTTTAGCTGGCTACACCTTC. This translates into CASSQLVLAGYTF.

The chain links TRBV19 to TRBJ1-6; possible D gene TRBD1, 6 bases. The germline CDR1 and CDR2 sequences are LNHDA and SQIVND (reference sequence). CDR3 length: 15 amino acids. The ends were cut back, 0 bases at V and 14 bases at J, with 17 bases in the middle. This CDR3 is CASSIDGQRIMTLHF. In DNA, the CDR3 is TGTGCCAGTAGTATAGATGGACAGAGGATTATGACCCTCCACTTT.

CDR3 sequence reads: CASSRQTNEKLFF. CDR3 DNA: TGCGCCAGCAGCCGGCAGACTAATGAAAAACTGTTTTTT. The chain is built from TRBV4-3 and TRBJ1-4; D gene uncertain. The CDR3 covers 13 residues. Germline V CDR1 and CDR2: LGHNA, YSLEER. Trimming removed 4 bases from V and 2 bases from J, with 5 bases in between.

The J gene is TRBJ2-1, the V gene TRBV4-3; 9 bases align to TRBD2. This CDR3 is 16 amino acids long. Trimming cost V 0 bases and J 6 bases; bases outside gene matches: 6. Germline CDR1 LGHNA, CDR2 YSLEER. CDR3 residues: CASSQEGLAMGNEQFF. In DNA form, the CDR3 reads TGCGCCAGCAGCCAAGAGGGACTAGCTATGGGCAATGAGCAGTTCTTC.

This chain uses TRBV4-3 with TRBJ2-3; 8 positions agree with TRBD1. Per germline, CDR1 LGHNA and CDR2 YSLEER. The J segment lost 1 base and the V segment lost 3 bases, leaving 12 bases of the junction unmatched. This CDR3 region has 18 residues. CDR3 DNA sequence: TGCGCCAGCAGCCAGGACCTGCCAGGGGGCTGGGGCACAGATACGCAGTATTTT. It encodes CASSQDLPGGWGTDTQYF.

The rearrangement links TRBV19 to TRBJ2-5; 9 bases are a match to TRBD2. After removal of 5 bases from V and 5 bases from J, the junction contained 12 bases not matched to a gene. This CDR3 has 16 residues. CDR1 is LNHDA, CDR2 SQIVND, per germline (reference sequence). CDR3 in amino acids: CASSGRGRALGETQYF. CDR3 sequence (DNA): TGTGCCAGTAGTGGCCGCGGGAGGGCCCTTGGGGAGACCCAGTACTTC.

The rearrangement links TRBV19 to TRBJ1-2; 8 bases agree with TRBD1. CDR3 length: 16 amino acids. Unmatched junction bases numbered 11, after V lost 1 base and J lost 7 bases. CDR1 is LNHDA and CDR2 is SQIVND in the germline V gene (reference sequence). CDR3 DNA: TGTGCCAGTAGTATAGTCCGACCGGGCAGGGGGCCTGGCTACACCTTC. Amino acid sequence: CASSIVRPGRGPGYTF.